This T cell receptor beta chain was sequenced in a study of blood T cells in healthy people across ages. Broader study findings: Older age went with lower TCR beta diversity per million T cells, in a roughly linear way.

CDR1 DFQATT and CDR2 SNEGSKA come from the germline V gene (reference sequence). The CDR3 extends over 14 amino acids. J lost 10 bases, V lost 5 bases, and 9 bases had no gene match. Concerning this clonotype: The antigen remains undetermined.

A sample-barcoded 5' primer and a J-beta primer mix were used in a second PCR of about 7 to 12 cycles. Sequencing of every sample gave 2.5 million or more CDR3-containing paired-end reads. TCRdb used MiXCR to reprocess the 5' RACE reads, holding one entry per CDR3 protein. The data show roughly 680,000 distinct CDR3 sequences, 40% to 65% seen once. V usage is TRBV20-1 and J usage is TRBJ2-1, with TRBD2 identical over 12 bases. This TCR derives from a woman older than 75 in good health. Sequencing used blood. Here the CDR3 DNA reads TGCAGTGCTCCCACTAGCGGGGGGCAGAAGGAGCAGTTCTTC. Protein product: CSAPTSGGQKEQFF.